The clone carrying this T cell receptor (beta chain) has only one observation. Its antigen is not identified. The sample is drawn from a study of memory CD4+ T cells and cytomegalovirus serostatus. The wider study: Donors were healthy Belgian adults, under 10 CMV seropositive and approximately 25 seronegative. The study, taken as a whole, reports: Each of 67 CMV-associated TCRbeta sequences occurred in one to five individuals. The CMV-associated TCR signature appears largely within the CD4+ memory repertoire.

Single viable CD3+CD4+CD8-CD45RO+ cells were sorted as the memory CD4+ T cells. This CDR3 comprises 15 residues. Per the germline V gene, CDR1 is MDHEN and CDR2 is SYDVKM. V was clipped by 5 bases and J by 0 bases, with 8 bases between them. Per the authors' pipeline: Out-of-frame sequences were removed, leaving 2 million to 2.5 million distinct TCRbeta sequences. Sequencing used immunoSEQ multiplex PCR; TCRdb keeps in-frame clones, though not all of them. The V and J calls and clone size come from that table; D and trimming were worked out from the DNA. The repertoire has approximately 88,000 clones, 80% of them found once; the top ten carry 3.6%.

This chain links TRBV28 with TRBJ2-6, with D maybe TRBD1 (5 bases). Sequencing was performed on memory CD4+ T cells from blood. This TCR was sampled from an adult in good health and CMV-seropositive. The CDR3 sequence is CASSKGSSGANVLTF. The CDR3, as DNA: TGTGCCAGCAGTAAGGGGTCCTCTGGGGCCAACGTCCTGACTTTC.